The text below deals with one T cell receptor beta chain. The antigen is not known. The libraries were made with immunoSEQ v3.0 at survey level. The assay was immunoSEQ multiplex PCR, and TCRdb's table has in-frame clones only and misses some. The sample yields about 22,000 clones, over 65% seen once. The V gene lost 4 bases and the J gene lost 2 bases, with 15 bases spanning the gap. Germline-derived CDR1 and CDR2 are MDHEN and SYDVKM. The CDR3 contains 15 residues. The data derive from a study of long-term antiretroviral therapy in people with HIV. Overall study results and limits: ART adherence was not documented, and neither viral resistance nor therapy changes had any data.

The rearrangement links TRBV28 to TRBJ2-7, with D perhaps matching TRBD2 (6 bases). This TCR came from a man younger than 45 with HIV. Specimen: unsorted PBMCs, collected approximately 6.2 years after starting antiretroviral therapy. The CDR3 here is CASSSKRVVTYEQYF. The CDR3 DNA is TGTGCCAGCAGTTCCAAGCGGGTCGTAACCTACGAGCAGTACTTC.